This T cell receptor beta chain was obtained from a study of control samples from healthy donors and cancer patients (dated by TCRdb to about 2020). From cysteine to phenylalanine, the CDR3 is 13 amino acids long. The retained sequence is limited to the CDR3, 39 bases, with the frame set at the first base. The germline V gene (reference sequence) specifies MNHNY as CDR1 and SVGAGI as CDR2. V has 8 bases trimmed and J has 2 bases trimmed; junction bases matching no gene number 5. Notes on this clone: Its recognized antigen is unknown. No much larger clonotype is one base removed from it; base qualities were not supplied.

The library came from the immunoSEQ multiplex PCR assay. Imported from immuneACCESS, the table was reduced by TCRdb to in-frame sequences with V and J called. These copies leave out some clones; in studies compared against another copy, an unresolved V gene accounts for under half, and the cause of the remainder is not known. This sample holds around 97,000 clones; around 88% were observed only once. The leading ten clones occupy approximately 20% of the sample. Recombination connected TRBV6-6 to TRBJ2-5, and TRBD1 aligns with 7 junction nucleotides. The source material was PBMCs. The TCR sequence derives from a man aged 60 to 69 with lung cancer. The CDR3 region reads CASRPGQQETQYF. The DNA sequence reads TGTGCCAGCCGCCCGGGACAGCAAGAGACCCAGTACTTC.